This T cell receptor (beta chain) was captured in a study of neurological immune-mediated disorders. This clonotype has ten or more counts. The antigen remains undetermined. TCRdb called the 5' RACE reads again in MiXCR, with one record for every CDR3 protein. The sample includes tens of thousands of distinct CDR3 sequences, roughly 4% seen only once; the top ten take roughly 1.5%. Broader study findings: Private repertoires in all groups were suggested by the absence of shared CDR3 amino acid sequences among expanded clones across subjects. The repertoires of 18 of 34 multiple sclerosis patients were placed by phylogenetic grouping in a single related-CDR3 cluster, which may be a signature.

CDR3 length equals 16 residues. Trimming left V 0 bases short and J 0 bases short, with 12 bases between. Germline V gives CDR1 SGHRS, CDR2 YFSETQ. The chain links TRBV5-1 to TRBJ1-1; D possibly corresponds to TRBD1 (6 bases). The specimen sequenced was PBMCs. The TCR comes from a young man with multiple sclerosis. CDR3 sequence: CASSLEGDLMNTEAFF. CDR3 bases: TGCGCCAGCAGCTTGGAGGGGGACCTAATGAACACTGAAGCTTTCTTT. The whole variable domain, remainder taken from reference TRBV5-1 and TRBJ1-1, is KAGVTQTPRYLIKTRGQQVTLSCSPISGHRSVSWYQQTPGQGLQFLFEYFSETQRNKGNFPGRFSGRQFSNSRSEMNVSTLELGDSALYLCASSLEGDLMNTEAFFGQGTRLTVV.